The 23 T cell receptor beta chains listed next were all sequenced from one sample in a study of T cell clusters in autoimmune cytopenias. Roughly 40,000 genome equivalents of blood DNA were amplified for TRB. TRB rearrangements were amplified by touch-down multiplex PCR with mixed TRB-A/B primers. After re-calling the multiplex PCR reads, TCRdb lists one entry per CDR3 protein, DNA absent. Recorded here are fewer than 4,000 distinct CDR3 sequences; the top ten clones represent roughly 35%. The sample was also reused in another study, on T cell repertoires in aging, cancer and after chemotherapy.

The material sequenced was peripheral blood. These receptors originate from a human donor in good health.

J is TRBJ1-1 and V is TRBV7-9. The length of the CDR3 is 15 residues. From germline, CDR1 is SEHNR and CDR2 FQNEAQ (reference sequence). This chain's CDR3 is CASSLRLATNTEAFF.

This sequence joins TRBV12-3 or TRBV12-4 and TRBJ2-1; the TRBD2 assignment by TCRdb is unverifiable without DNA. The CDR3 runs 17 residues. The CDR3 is CASSSGLAVNSPNEQFF.

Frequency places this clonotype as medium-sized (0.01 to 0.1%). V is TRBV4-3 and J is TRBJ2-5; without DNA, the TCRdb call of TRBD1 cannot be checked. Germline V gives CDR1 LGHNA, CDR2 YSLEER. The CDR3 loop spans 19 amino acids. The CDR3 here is CASSQGPPGSGLHQETQYF.

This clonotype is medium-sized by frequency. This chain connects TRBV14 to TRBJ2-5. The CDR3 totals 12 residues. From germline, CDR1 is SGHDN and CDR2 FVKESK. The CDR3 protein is CASSQEGVTQYF.

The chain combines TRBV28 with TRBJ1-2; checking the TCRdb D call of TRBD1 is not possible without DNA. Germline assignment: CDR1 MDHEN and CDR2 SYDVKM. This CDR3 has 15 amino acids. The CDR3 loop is CASSFNRGRSGGYTF.

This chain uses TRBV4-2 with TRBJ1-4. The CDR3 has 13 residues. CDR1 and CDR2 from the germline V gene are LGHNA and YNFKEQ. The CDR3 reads CASSQDNDEKLFF.

The CDR3 here is CASRPRGRGATEAFF. The chain employs TRBV6-5 and TRBJ1-1; the TCRdb call, TRBD1, lacks DNA for checking. The CDR3 covers 15 residues. Per germline, CDR1 MNHEY and CDR2 SVGAGI.

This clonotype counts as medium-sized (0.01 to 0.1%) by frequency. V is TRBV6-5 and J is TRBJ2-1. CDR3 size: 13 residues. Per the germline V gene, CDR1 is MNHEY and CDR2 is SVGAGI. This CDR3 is CASTAGAKNEQFF.

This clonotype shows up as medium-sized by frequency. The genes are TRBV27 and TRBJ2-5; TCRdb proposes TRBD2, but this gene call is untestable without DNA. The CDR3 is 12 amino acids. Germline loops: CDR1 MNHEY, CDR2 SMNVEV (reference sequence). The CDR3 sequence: CASSPTTGGWYF.

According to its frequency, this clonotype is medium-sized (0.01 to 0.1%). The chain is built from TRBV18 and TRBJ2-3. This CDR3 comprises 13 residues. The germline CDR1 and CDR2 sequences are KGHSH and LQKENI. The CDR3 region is CASSPHEADTQYF.

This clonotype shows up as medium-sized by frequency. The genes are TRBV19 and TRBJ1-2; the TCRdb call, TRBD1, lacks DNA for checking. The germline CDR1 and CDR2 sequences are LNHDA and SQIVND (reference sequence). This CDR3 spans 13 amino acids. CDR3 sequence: CASRTDSLYGYTF.

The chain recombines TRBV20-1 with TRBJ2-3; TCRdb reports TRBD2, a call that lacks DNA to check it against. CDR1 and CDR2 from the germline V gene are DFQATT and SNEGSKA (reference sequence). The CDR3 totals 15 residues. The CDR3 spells CSTLARGLSTDTQYF.

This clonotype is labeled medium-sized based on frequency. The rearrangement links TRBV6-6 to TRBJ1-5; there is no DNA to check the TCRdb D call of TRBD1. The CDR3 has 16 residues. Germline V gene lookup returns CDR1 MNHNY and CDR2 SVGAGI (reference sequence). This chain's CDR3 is CASSKGAGDSNQPQHF.

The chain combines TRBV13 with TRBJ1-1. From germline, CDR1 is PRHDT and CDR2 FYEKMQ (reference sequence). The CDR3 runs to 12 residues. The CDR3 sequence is CASSRPPTEAFF.

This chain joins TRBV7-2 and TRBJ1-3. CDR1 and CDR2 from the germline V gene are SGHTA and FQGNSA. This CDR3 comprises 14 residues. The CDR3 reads CASSLGVSGNTIYF. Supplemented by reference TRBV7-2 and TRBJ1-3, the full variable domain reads GAGVSQSPSNKVTEKGKDVELRCDPISGHTALYWYRQSLGQGLEFLIYFQGNSAPDKSGLPSDRFSAERTGGSVSTLTIQRTQQEDSAVYLCASSLGVSGNTIYFGEGSWLTVV.

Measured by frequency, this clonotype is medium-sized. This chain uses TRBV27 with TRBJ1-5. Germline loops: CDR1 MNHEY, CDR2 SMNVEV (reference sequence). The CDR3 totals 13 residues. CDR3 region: CASSLSKNQPQHF.

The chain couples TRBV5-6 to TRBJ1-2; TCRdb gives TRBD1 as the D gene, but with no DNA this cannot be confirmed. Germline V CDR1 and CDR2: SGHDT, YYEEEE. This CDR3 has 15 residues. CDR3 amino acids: CASRYAGGAASGYTF.

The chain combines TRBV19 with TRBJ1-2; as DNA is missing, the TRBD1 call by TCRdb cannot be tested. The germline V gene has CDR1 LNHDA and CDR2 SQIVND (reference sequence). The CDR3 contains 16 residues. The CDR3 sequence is CASSELGDRDSSGYTF.

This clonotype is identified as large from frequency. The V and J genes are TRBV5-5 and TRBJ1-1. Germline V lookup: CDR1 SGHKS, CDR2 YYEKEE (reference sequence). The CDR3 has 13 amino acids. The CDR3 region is CASSFLPNTEAFF.

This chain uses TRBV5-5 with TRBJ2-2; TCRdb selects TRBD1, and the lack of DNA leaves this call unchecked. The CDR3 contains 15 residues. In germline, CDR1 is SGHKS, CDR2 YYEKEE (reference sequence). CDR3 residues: CASRQGRVNTGELFF. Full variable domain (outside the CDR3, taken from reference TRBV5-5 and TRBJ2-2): DAGVTQSPTHLIKTRGQQVTLRCSPISGHKSVSWYQQVLGQGPQFIFQYYEKEERGRGNFPDRFSARQFPNYSSELNVNALLLGDSALYLCASRQGRVNTGELFFGEGSRLTVL.

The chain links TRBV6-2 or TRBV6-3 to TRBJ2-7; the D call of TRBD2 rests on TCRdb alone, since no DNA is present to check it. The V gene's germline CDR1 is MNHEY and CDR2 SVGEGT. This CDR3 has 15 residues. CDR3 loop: CASSEAGQGSYEQYF.

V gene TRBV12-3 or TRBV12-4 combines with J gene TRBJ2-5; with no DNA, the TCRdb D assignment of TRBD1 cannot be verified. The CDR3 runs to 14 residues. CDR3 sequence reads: CASSLGLPSETQYF.

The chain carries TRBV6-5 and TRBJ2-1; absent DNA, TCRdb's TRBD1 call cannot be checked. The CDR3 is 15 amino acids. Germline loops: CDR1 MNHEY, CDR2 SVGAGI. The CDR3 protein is CASRQGLSSYNEQFF.